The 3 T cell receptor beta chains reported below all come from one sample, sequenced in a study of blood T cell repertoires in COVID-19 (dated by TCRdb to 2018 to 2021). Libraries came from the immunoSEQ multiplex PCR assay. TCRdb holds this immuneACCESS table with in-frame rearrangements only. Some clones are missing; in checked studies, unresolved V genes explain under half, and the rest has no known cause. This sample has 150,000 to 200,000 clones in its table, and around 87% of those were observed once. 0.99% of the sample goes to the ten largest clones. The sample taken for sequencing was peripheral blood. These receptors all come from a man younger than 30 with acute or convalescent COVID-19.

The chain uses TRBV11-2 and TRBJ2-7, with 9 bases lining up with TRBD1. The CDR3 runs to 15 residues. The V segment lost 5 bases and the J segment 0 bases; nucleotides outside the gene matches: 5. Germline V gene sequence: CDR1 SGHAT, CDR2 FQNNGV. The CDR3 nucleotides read TGTGCCAGCAGCAAAGGGACAGGGAGCTCCTACGAGCAGTACGTC. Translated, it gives CASSKGTGSSYEQYV.

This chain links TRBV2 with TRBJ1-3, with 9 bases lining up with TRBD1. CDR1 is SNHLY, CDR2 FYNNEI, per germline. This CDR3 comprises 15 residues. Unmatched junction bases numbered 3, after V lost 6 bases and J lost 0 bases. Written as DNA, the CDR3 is TGTGCCAGCAGCCTGACAGGGGGCTCTGGAAACACCATATATTTT. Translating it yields CASSLTGGSGNTIYF.

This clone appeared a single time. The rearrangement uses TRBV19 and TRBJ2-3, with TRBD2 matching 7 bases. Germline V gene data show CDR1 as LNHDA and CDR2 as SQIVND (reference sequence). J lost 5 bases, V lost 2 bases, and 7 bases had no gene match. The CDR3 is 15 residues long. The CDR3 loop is CASSIQRGDLDTQYF. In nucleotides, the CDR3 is TGTGCCAGTAGTATACAGCGGGGTGATTTAGATACGCAGTATTTT.